The sample holds one count of the clone carrying this T cell receptor beta chain. These data belong to a study of identifying expanded T cells in peripheral blood. During the collection period, no donor immune events like infections were recorded. Sequencing was performed with immunoSEQ multiplex PCR; in TCRdb, only in-frame clones are kept and a portion is missing. The profile shows tens of thousands of clones, 82% of them singletons. This clonotype was obtained from a person aged 18 to 70 in good health. Sequencing used blood.

The CDR3 coding sequence is TGCGCCAGCAGCTTGGGCGGGGGTCAAACTGAAGCTTTCTTT. Protein product: CASSLGGGQTEAFF. The chain has TRBV5-1 and TRBJ1-1; tentatively, D is TRBD1 (5 bases). The CDR3 length is 14 residues. V was trimmed by 0 bases and J by 5 bases, leaving 11 bases between them. Germline loops: CDR1 SGHRS, CDR2 YFSETQ.